The clone carrying this TCR beta chain was recorded at least ten times. With iRepertoire HTBI primers and Arm-PCR of CDR3 regions, TCR beta libraries were built. Via MiXCR, TCRdb re-called the multiplex PCR reads, giving one row per CDR3 protein. Of 500,000 to 700,000 distinct CDR3 sequences detected, 30% appear once; the ten largest clones hold 40% to 50%. The data were obtained in a study of regulatory T cells in long-lasting Graves disease. The germline CDR1 and CDR2 sequences are SNHLY and FYNNEI. The CDR3 covers 16 residues. V was clipped by 2 bases and J by 4 bases; unmatched bases: 4. Time point noted: persistent/refractory GD, antithyroid drugs over 5 years with positive TRAb. Following extraction of RNA from PBMCs, that RNA was used to make the TCR library.

The source is a female donor with Graves disease. The sequenced sample was peripheral blood mononuclear cells (PBMCs), obtained when the disease was refractory, from a patient treated with antithyroid drugs. This chain uses TRBV2 with TRBJ2-5; 13 bases are a match to TRBD2. The DNA of the CDR3 is TGTGCCAGCAGTGAACGGGGACTAGCGGGATCAGAGACCCAGTACTTC. Encoded protein: CASSERGLAGSETQYF.